These T cell receptor beta chains were read from a single sample in a study of T cell repertoires in cytomegalovirus infection. TCRdb ran MiXCR on the reads and lists one entry per CDR3 protein. The table lists almost 550,000 distinct CDR3 sequences, 16% of them singletons. The material sequenced was CD8+ T cells from PBMCs. These TCRs come from a human donor in good health (CMV status not recorded). Some clones in this sample may be carry-over from other donors' samples. Both conserved end residues are part of each CDR3. The D gene is left open where the match is weak. Expanded clones get a size class; other rows say once, few or many, or leave the size out.

cdr3_length d_call clone_size j_call v_call cdr3_aa cdr3_nt
17 TRBD1 NA TRBJ1-5 TRBV27 CASSLSLTGGSNQPQHF TGTGCCAGCAGTTTAAGCCTGACAGGGGGGAGCAATCAGCCCCAGCATTTT
15 NA NA TRBJ2-7 TRBV4-1 CASSQEKLGGGEQYF TGCGCCAGCAGCCAAGAAAAACTGGGAGGCGGAGAGCAGTACTTC
16 NA many TRBJ1-4 TRBV7-9 CASSPRYRETNEKLFF TGTGCCAGCAGCCCGCGCTACAGGGAAACTAATGAAAAACTGTTTTTT
17 NA few TRBJ2-3 TRBV19 CASSIGLGGGLTDTQYF TGTGCCAGTAGTATTGGCCTCGGCGGGGGCCTCACAGATACGCAGTATTTT
13 NA many TRBJ1-2 TRBV12-3/TRBV12-4 CASSASLNYGYTF TGTGCCAGCAGTGCTAGCCTTAACTATGGCTACACCTTC
14 NA NA TRBJ1-1 TRBV12-3/TRBV12-4 CASSSPGGGTEAFF TGTGCCAGCAGCTCCCCGGGGGGGGGCACTGAAGCTTTCTTT
12 NA few TRBJ1-1 TRBV5-1 CASSLNPGEAFF TGCGCCAGCAGCTTGAATCCAGGGGAAGCTTTCTTT
15 NA few TRBJ1-5 TRBV3-1 CASSLRGGYNQPQHF TGTGCCAGCAGTTTAAGGGGCGGCTACAATCAGCCCCAGCATTTT
16 TRBD1 many TRBJ2-2 TRBV27 CASSSRTGEITGELFF TGTGCCAGCAGTTCCCGGACAGGGGAAATCACCGGGGAGCTGTTTTTT
12 NA many TRBJ1-2 TRBV7-6 CASSLADDGYTF TGTGCCAGCAGCTTAGCGGATGATGGCTACACCTTC
14 TRBD1 many TRBJ2-7 TRBV7-6 CASSTRTGDHEQYF TGTGCCAGCAGCACCAGGACAGGGGACCACGAGCAGTACTTC
16 TRBD1 few TRBJ2-5 TRBV20-1 CSASLRQGPTLGTQYF TGCAGTGCTAGCCTCCGACAGGGGCCGACGTTGGGGACCCAGTACTTC
16 TRBD2 NA TRBJ2-4 TRBV5-6 CASSPGGSFGKNIQYF TGTGCCAGCAGCCCGGGGGGGTCTTTTGGCAAAAACATTCAGTACTTC
16 NA NA TRBJ2-5 TRBV19 CASSIWTEGGQETQYF TGTGCCAGTAGTATTTGGACAGAAGGGGGCCAAGAGACCCAGTACTTC
16 TRBD2 many TRBJ2-1 TRBV6-1 CASSEKGLAGYNEQFF TGTGCCAGCAGTGAAAAAGGCCTAGCGGGTTACAATGAGCAGTTCTTC
15 NA NA TRBJ1-5 TRBV19 CASQIFTLSNQPQHF TGTGCCAGTCAAATTTTTACCCTGAGCAATCAGCCCCAGCATTTT
15 NA many TRBJ1-2 TRBV6-1 CASSETVPRNYGYTF TGTGCCAGCAGTGAGACGGTCCCTCGGAACTATGGCTACACCTTC
13 NA NA TRBJ2-7 TRBV15 CATSRGAEREQYF TGTGCCACCAGCAGAGGGGCCGAACGCGAGCAGTACTTC
15 TRBD1 few TRBJ2-7 TRBV12-5 CASGLASGQEDEQYF TGTGCTAGTGGTTTGGCTTCAGGACAGGAGGACGAGCAGTACTTC
15 TRBD2 many TRBJ2-5 TRBV12-3/TRBV12-4 CASSFSGEYQETQYF TGTGCCAGCAGTTTCAGCGGGGAGTACCAAGAGACCCAGTACTTC
14 NA NA TRBJ2-5 TRBV28 CASTTHLEGKTQYF TGTGCCAGCACCACACACCTAGAGGGGAAGACCCAGTACTTC